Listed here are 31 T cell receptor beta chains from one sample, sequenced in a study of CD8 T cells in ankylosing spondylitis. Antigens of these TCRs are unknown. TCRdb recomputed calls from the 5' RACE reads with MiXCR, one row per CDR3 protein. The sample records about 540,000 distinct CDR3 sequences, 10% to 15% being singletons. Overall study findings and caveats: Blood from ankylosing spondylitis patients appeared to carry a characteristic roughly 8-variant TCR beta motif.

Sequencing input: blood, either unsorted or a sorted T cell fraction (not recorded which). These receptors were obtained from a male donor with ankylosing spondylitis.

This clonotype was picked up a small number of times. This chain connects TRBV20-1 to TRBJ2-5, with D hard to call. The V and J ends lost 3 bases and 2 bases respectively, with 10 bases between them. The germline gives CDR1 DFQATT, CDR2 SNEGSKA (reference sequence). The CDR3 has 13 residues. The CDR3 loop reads CSARQQEQETQYF. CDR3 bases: TGCAGTGCTAGGCAACAAGAACAAGAGACCCAGTACTTC.

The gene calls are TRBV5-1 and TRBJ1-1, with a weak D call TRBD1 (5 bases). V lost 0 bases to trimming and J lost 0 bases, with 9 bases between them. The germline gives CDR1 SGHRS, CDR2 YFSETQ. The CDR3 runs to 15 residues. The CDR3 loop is CASSLVRTLNTEAFF. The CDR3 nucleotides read TGCGCCAGCAGCTTGGTGAGGACATTGAACACTGAAGCTTTCTTT.

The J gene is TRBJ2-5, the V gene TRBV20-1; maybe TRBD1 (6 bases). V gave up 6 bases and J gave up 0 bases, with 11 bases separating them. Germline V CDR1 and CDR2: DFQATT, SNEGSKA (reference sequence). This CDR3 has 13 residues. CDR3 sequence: CSANRDNQETQYF. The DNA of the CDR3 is TGCAGTGCAAACCGGGACAACCAAGAGACCCAGTACTTC.

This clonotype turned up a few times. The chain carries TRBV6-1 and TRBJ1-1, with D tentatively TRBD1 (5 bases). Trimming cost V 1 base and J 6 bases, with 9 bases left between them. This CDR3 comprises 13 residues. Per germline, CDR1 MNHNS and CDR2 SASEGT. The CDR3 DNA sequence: TGTGCCAGCAGTGAAGGTTGGACACCTGAAGCTTTCTTT. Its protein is CASSEGWTPEAFF.

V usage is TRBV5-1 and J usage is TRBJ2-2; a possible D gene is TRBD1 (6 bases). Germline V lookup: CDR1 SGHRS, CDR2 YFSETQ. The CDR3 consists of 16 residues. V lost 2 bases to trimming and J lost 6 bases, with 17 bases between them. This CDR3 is CASSLQGEQVAGELFF. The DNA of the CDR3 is TGCGCCAGCAGCTTACAGGGAGAACAGGTCGCCGGGGAGCTGTTTTTT.

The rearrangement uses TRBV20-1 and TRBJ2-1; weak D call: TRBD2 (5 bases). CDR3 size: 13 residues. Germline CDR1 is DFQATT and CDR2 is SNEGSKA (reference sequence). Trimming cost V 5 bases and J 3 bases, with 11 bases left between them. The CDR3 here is CSARKDFYNEQFF. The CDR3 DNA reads TGCAGTGCTCGCAAGGACTTCTACAATGAGCAGTTCTTC.

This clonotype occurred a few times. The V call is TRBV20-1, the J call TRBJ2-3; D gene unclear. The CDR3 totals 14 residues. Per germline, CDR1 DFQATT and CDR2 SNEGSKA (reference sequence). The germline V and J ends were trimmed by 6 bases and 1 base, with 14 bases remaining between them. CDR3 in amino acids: CSATLERGTDTQYF. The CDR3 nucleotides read TGCAGTGCCACCCTCGAACGGGGCACAGATACGCAGTATTTT.

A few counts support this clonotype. The CDR3 reads CASSQTGAELGYNEQFF. For the CDR3, the DNA is TGTGCCAGCAGCCAGACAGGGGCCGAGCTAGGCTACAATGAGCAGTTCTTC. The genes are TRBV7-9 and TRBJ2-1; 8 positions match TRBD1. This CDR3 region has 17 residues. In germline, CDR1 is SEHNR, CDR2 FQNEAQ (reference sequence). The V gene end was trimmed by 5 bases and the J gene end by 3 bases; junction bases not matched to a gene: 12.

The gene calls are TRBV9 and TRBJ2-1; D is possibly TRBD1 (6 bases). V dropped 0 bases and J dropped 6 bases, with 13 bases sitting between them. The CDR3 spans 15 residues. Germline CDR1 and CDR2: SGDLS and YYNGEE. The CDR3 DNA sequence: TGTGCCAGCAGCGTAGCTGGGGGCTATGGCAATGAGCAGTTCTTC. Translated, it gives CASSVAGGYGNEQFF.

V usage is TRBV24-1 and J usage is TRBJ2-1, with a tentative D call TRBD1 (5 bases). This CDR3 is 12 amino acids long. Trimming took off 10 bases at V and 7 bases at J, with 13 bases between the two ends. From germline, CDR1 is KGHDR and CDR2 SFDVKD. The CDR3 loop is CATLSRENEQFF. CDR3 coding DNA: TGTGCCACTCTGAGCAGGGAAAATGAGCAGTTCTTC.

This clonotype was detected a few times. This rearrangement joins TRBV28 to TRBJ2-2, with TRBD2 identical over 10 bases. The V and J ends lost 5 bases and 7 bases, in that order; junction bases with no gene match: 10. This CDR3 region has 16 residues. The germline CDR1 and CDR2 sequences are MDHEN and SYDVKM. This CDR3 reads CASSQQREGLYGELFF. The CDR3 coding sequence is TGTGCCAGCAGTCAGCAGCGGGAGGGCCTTTACGGGGAGCTGTTTTTT.

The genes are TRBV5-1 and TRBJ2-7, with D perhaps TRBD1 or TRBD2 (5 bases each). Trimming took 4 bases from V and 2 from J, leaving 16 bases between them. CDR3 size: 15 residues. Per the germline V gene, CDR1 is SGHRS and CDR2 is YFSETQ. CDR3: CASSPGTEIPYEQYF. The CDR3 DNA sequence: TGCGCCAGCAGCCCGGGGACGGAGATCCCCTACGAGCAGTACTTC.

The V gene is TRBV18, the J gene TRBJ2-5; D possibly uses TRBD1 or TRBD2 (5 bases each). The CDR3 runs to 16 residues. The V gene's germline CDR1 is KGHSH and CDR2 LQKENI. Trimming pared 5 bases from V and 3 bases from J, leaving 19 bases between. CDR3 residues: CASSGSLLGAEETQYF. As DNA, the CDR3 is TGTGCCAGCTCAGGCTCCCTACTAGGGGCAGAAGAGACCCAGTACTTC.

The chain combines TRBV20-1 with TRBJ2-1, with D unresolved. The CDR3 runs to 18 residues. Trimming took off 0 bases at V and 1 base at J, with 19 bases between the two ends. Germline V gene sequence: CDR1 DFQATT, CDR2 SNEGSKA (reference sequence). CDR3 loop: CSARDPVGGRLSYNEQFF. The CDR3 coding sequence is TGCAGTGCTAGAGATCCAGTTGGCGGAAGACTTTCCTACAATGAGCAGTTCTTC.

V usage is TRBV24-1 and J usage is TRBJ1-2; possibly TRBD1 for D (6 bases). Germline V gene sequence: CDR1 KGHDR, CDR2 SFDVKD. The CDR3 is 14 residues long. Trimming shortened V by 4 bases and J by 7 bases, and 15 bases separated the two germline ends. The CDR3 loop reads CATSDPHRESGYTF. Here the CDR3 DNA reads TGTGCCACCAGTGACCCCCACAGGGAATCTGGCTACACCTTC.

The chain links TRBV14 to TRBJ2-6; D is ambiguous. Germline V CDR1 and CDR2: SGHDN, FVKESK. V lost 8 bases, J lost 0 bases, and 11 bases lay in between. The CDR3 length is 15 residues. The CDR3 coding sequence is TGTGCCAGCGCCTCCGGTAGCTCTGGGGCCAACGTCCTGACTTTC. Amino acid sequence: CASASGSSGANVLTF.

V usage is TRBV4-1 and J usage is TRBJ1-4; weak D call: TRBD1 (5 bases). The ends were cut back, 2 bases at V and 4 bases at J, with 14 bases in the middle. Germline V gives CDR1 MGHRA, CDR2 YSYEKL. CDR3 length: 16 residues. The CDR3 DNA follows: TGCGCCAGCAGCCAATCCAGGGAACCAGATAATGAAAAACTGTTTTTT. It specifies CASSQSREPDNEKLFF.

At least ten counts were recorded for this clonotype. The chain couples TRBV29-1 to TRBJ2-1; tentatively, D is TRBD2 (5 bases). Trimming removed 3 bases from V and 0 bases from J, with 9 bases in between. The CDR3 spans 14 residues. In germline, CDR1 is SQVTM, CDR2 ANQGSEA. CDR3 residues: CSVDPGDSYNEQFF. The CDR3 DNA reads TGCAGCGTTGATCCCGGGGACTCCTACAATGAGCAGTTCTTC.

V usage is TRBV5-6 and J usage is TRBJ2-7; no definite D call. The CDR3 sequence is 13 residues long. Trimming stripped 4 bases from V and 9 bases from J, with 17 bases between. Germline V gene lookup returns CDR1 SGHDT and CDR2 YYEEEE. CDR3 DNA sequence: TGTGCCAGCAGCCCTGTTGGTTCGAGCGTGCAGTACTTC. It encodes CASSPVGSSVQYF.

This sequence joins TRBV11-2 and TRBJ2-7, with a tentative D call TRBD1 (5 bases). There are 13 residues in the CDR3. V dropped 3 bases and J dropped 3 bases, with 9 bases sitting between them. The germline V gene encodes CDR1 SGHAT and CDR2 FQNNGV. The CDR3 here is CASSLGHNYEQYF. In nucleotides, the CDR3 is TGTGCCAGCAGCTTGGGGCACAACTACGAGCAGTACTTC.

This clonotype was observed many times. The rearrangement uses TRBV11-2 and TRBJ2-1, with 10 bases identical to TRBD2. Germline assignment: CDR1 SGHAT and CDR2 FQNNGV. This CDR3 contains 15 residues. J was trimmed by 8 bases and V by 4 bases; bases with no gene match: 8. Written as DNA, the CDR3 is TGTGCCAGCAGCTCGGGAAGTAGCGGGAGGTATGAGCAGTTCTTC. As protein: CASSSGSSGRYEQFF.

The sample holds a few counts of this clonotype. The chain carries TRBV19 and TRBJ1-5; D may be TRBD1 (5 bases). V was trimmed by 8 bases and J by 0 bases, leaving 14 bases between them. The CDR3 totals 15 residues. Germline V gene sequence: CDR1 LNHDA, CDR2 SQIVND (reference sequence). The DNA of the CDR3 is TGTGCCAGTGGATACATAGGGGATAGCAATCAGCCCCAGCATTTT. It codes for CASGYIGDSNQPQHF.

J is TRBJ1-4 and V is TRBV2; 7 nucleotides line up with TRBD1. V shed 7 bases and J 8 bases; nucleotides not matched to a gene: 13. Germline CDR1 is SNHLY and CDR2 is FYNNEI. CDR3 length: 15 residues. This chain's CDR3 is CASTRQTGLVEKLFF. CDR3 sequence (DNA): TGTGCCAGCACCAGGCAGACAGGGCTAGTGGAAAAACTGTTTTTT.

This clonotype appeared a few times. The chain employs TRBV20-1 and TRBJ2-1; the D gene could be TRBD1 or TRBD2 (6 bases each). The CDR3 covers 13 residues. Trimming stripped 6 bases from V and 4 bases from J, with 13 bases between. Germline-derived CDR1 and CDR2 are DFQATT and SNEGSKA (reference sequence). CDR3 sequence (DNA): TGCAGTGCGGGGGCTAGCGCGTACAATGAGCAGTTCTTC. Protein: CSAGASAYNEQFF.

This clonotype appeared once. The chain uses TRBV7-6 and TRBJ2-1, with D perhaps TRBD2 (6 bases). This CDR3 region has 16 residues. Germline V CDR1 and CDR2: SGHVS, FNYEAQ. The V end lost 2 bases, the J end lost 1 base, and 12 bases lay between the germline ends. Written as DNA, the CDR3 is TGTGCCAGCAGCTTACTAACTAGCTTATCCTACAATGAGCAGTTCTTC. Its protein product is CASSLLTSLSYNEQFF.

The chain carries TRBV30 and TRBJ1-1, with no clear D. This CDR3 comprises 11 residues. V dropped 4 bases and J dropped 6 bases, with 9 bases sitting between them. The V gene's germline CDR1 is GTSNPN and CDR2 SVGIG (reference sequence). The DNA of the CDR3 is TGTGCCTGGACAGGACGGGCTGAAGCTTTCTTT. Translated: CAWTGRAEAFF.

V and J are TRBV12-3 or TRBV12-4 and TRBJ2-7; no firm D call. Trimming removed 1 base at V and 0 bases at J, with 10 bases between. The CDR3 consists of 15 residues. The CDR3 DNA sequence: TGTGCCAGCAGTTTAGTTTCAAGGAGCTCCTACGAGCAGTACGTC. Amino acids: CASSLVSRSSYEQYV.

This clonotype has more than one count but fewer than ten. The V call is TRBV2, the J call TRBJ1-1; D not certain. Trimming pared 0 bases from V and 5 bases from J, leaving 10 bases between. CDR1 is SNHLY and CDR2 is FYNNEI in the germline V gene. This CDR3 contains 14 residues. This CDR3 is CASSEAAVGTEAFF. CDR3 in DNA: TGTGCCAGCAGTGAAGCGGCAGTCGGAACTGAAGCTTTCTTT.

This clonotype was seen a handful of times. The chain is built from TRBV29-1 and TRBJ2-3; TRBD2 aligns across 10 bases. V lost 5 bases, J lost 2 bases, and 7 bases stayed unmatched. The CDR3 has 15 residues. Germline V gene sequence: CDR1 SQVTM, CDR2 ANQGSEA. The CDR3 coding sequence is TGCAGCGTTCCCCTCCTAGCGGGAGCCACAGATACGCAGTATTTT. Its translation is CSVPLLAGATDTQYF.

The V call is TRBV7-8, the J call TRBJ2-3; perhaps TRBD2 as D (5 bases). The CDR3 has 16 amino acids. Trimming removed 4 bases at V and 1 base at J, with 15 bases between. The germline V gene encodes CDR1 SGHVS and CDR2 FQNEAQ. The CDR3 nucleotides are TGTGCCAGCAGCTCCGCGGACTTTCCGGGCACAGATACGCAGTATTTT. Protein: CASSSADFPGTDTQYF.

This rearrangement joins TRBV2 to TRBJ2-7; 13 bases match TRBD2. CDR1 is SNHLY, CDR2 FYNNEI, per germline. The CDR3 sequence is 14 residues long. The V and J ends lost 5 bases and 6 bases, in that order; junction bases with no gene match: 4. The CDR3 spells CASSRTSGSIEQYF. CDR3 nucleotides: TGTGCCAGCAGTCGGACTAGCGGGAGTATCGAGCAGTACTTC.